The source of this TCR beta chain is a study of blood T cell repertoires in COVID-19. Across the study: From T cells, B-cell-depleted T cells, or PBMCs came the material, which was cDNA or gDNA.

Original methodology: By means of reference gene primer amplification, nucleated cell counts were estimated. Assay used: immunoSEQ multiplex PCR; TCRdb lists only in-frame clones, some missing. The D gene and trimming were derived from the DNA, and the V and J assignments and clone size from that table. The sample contains roughly 53,000 clones, about nine tenths of which appear only once. V dropped 1 base and J dropped 1 base, with 14 bases sitting between them. The CDR3 contains 16 residues. Looked up from germline, CDR1 is MNHNY and CDR2 is SVGAGI (reference sequence). The TCR comes from a man between 60 and 70 years old with acute or convalescent COVID-19. Material for sequencing was peripheral blood. This chain links TRBV6-6 with TRBJ2-7, with D maybe TRBD1 (6 bases). The CDR3 nucleotides are TGTGCCAGCAGTTACTATGGGGTGAGGGGGTCCTACGAGCAGTACTTC. It is translated as CASSYYGVRGSYEQYF.